This TCR beta chain stems from a study of cytomegalovirus exposure and HLA in healthy donors. Study conclusions and caveats: Within an earlier analysis, most TCR beta V segments proved productive either about 87% or about 30% of the time. Researchers reported from a later analysis that most CMV-associated TCR beta chains appeared HLA-restricted. Among the most significant clusters, several appeared linked to common viral pathogens in a later analysis.

V trimming: 7 bases; J trimming: 4 bases; junction bases outside the gene matches: 6. Germline V gene data show CDR1 as GTSNPN and CDR2 as SVGIG (reference sequence). The CDR3 is made up of 13 amino acids. Concerning this clone itself: Its antigen is not identified.

PCR was performed using 60 Vbeta and 13 Jbeta primers. The repertoire was sequenced with immunoSEQ multiplex PCR; TCRdb's copy has only in-frame clones and lacks some. The sample has 100,000 to 150,000 clones, 80% seen once. This sequence was found in a female donor in good health and CMV-seronegative. The sample was PBMCs. The chain uses TRBV30 and TRBJ2-1; 8 positions agree with TRBD1. For the CDR3, the DNA is TGTGCCTCCAACAGGGGGGCATACAATGAGCAGTTCTTC. The encoded protein is CASNRGAYNEQFF.